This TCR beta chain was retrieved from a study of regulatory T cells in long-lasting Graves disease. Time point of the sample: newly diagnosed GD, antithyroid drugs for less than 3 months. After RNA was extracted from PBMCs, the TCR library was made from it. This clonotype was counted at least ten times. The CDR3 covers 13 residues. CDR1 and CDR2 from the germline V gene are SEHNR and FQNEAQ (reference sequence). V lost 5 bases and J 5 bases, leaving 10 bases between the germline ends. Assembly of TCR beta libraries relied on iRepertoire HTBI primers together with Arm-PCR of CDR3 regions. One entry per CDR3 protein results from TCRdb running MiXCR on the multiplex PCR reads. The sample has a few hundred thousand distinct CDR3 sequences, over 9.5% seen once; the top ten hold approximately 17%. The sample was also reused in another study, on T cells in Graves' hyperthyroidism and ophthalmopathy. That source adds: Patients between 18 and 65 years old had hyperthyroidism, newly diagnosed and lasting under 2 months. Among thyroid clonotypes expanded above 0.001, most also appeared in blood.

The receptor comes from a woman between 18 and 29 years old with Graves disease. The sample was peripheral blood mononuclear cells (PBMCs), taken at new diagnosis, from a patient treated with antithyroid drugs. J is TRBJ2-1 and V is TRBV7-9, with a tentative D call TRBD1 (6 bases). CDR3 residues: CASSPRQDNEQFF. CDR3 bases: TGTGCCAGCAGCCCAAGACAGGACAATGAGCAGTTCTTC.